This T cell receptor (beta chain) was found in a study of cytomegalovirus exposure and HLA in healthy donors. The PCR was carried out with 60 Vbeta primers and 13 Jbeta primers. Authors' methods: Among the unique TCR beta chains that a later analysis counted, 75 million to 85 million in all, 10 million to 13 million were shared. The data were produced by immunoSEQ multiplex PCR, yet TCRdb's version contains in-frame clones alone and is incomplete. V, J and clone size derive from that table, while D and trimming were established from the DNA sequence. This table has nearly 300,000 clones, about nine tenths appearing once. Regarding the study as a whole: Productive status was seen about 90% or about 30% of the time for most TCR beta V segments in an earlier analysis. Later analysis identified a missense DCLRE1C variant that was linked to TCR beta V- and J-gene trimming. Diagnosis of cytomegalovirus status made by the classifier reportedly showed high specificity and sensitivity.

This clone was found a few times. Its antigen remains unknown. The receptor was derived from a middle-aged man in good health and CMV-seropositive. The sample was PBMCs.

CDR3 in amino acids: CASSQDRQANQPQHF. The CDR3 region has the DNA TGCGCCAGCAGCCAAGATAGGCAGGCCAATCAGCCCCAGCATTTT. V and J are TRBV4-3 and TRBJ1-5, with unresolved D. Per germline, CDR1 LGHNA and CDR2 YSLEER. Trimming stripped 0 bases from V and 3 bases from J, with 9 bases between. The CDR3 is 15 residues long.